Reported below is one TCR beta chain. The antigen is undetermined. This entry is derived from a study of response to subunit inactivated influenza vaccine. V was clipped by 5 bases and J by 6 bases, with 7 bases between them. The CDR3 is 11 amino acids. Germline lookup yields CDR1 SGHAT and CDR2 FQNNGV. TCRdb independently ran MiXCR on the RT-PCR reads; one entry per CDR3 protein. This sample carries about 530,000 distinct CDR3 sequences, over 10% of them seen once, and the ten largest clones take around 13%. Findings of the study overall: There was a suggestion from the authors that each seasonal influenza vaccination recruits few new T cells.

The V call is TRBV11-2, the J call TRBJ1-1; no clear D gene. Sequencing was performed on PBMCs from blood, taken around seven weeks after vaccination. This TCR derives from a man aged 50-59 years who received an inactivated influenza vaccine. In DNA, the CDR3 is TGTGCCAGCAGCATCTCCGCTGAAGCTTTCTTT. This sequence encodes CASSISAEAFF.